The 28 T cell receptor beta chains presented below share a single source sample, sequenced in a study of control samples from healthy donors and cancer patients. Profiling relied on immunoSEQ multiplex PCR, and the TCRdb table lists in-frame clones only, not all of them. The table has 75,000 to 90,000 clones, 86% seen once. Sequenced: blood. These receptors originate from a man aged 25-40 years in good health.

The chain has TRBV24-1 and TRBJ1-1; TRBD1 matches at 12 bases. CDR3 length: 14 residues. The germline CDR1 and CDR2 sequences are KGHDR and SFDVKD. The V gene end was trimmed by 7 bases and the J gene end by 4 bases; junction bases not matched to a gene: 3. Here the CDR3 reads CATSGTGGTTEAFF. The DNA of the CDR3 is TGTGCCACCAGCGGGACAGGGGGCACCACTGAAGCTTTCTTT.

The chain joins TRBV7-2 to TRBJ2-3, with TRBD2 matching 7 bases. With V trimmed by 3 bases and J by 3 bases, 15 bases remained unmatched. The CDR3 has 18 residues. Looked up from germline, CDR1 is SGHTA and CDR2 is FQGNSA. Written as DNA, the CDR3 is TGTGCCAGCAGCTTCCTTGGGAGCGGGGAGAGGAGAACAGATACGCAGTATTTT. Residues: CASSFLGSGERRTDTQYF.

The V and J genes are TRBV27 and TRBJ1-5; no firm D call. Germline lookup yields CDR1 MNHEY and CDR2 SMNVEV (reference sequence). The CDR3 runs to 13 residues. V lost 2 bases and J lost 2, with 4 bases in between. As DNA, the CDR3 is TGTGCCAGCAGTTTACGGGGCAATCAGCCCCAGCATTTT. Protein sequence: CASSLRGNQPQHF.

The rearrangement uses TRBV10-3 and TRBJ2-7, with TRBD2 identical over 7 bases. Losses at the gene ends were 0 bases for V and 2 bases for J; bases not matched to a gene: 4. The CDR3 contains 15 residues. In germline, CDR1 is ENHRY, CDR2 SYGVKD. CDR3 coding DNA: TGTGCCATCAGTGAGTCTATCGGGGGGACCTACGAGCAGTACGTC. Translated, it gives CAISESIGGTYEQYV.

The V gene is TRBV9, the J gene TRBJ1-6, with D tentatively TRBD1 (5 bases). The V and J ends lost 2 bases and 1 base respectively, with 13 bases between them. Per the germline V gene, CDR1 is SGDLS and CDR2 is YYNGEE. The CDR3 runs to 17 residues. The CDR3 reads CASSVSRGRSYNSPLHF. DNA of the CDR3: TGTGCCAGCAGCGTGAGTAGGGGTCGTTCCTATAATTCACCCCTCCACTTT. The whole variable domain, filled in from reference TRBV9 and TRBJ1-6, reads DSGVTQTPKHLITATGQRVTLRCSPRSGDLSVYWYQQSLDQGLQFLIQYYNGEERAKGNILERFSAQQFPDLHSELNLSSLELGDSALYFCASSVSRGRSYNSPLHFGNGTRLTVT.

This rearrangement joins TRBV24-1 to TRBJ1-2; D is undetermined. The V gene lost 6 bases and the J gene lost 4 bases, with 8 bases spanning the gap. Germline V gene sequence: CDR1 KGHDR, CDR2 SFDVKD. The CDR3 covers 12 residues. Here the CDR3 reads CATSSPTYGYTF. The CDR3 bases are TGTGCCACCAGTTCTCCTACCTATGGCTACACCTTC.

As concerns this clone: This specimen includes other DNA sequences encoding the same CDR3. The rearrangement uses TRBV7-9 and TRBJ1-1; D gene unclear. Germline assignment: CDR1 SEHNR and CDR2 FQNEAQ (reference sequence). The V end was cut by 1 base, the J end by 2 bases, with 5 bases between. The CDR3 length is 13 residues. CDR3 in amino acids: CASSLEGNTEAFF. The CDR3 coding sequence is TGTGCCAGCAGCTTAGAGGGTAACACTGAAGCTTTCTTT. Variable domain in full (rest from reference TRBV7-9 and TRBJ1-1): DTGVSQNPRHKITKRGQNVTFRCDPISEHNRLYWYRQTLGQGPEFLTYFQNEAQLEKSRLLSDRFSAERPKGSFSTLEIQRTEQGDSAMYLCASSLEGNTEAFFGQGTRLTVV.

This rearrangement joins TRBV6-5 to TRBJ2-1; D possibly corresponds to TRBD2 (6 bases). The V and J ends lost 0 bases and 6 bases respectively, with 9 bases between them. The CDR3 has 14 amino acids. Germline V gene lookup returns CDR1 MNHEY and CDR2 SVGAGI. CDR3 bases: TGTGCCAGCAGTTACTCCGGGACTGGCAATGAGCAGTTCTTC. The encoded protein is CASSYSGTGNEQFF.

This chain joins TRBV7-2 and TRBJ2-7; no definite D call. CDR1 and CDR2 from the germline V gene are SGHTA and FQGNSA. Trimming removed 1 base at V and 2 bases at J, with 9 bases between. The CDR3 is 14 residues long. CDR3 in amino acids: CASSLEALAYEQYF. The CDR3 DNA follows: TGTGCCAGCAGCTTAGAGGCCCTCGCCTACGAGCAGTACTTC.

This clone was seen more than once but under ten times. CDR3 sequence reads: CASSLGDLKYEQYV. CDR3 bases: TGTGCCAGCAGCTTAGGGGACTTAAAATACGAGCAGTACGTC. The genes are TRBV7-2 and TRBJ2-7, with D perhaps matching TRBD2 (6 bases). Per the germline V gene, CDR1 is SGHTA and CDR2 is FQGNSA. The V end was cut by 1 base, the J end by 4 bases, with 11 bases between. This CDR3 comprises 14 residues.

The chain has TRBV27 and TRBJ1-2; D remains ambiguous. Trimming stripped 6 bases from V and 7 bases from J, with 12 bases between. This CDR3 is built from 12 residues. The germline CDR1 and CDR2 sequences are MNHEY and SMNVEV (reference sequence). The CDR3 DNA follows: TGTGCCAGCAGGCCATACGAAGGTGGCTACACCTTC. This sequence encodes CASRPYEGGYTF.

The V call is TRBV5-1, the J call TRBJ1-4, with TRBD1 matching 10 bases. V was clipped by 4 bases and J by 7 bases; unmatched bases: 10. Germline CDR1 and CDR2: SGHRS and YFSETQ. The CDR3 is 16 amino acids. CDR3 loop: CASSPTGQGGGEKLFF. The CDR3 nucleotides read TGCGCCAGCAGCCCGACTGGACAGGGGGGCGGTGAAAAACTGTTTTTT.

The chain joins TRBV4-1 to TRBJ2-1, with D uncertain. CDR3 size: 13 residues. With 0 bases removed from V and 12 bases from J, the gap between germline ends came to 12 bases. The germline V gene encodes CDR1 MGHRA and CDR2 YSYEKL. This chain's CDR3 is CASSQEGLVWQFF. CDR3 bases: TGCGCCAGCAGCCAAGAGGGCCTAGTGTGGCAGTTCTTC.

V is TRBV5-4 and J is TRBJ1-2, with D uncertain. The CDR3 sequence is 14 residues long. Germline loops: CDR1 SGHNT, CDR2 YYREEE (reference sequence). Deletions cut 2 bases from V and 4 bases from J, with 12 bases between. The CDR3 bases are TGTGCCAGCAGCTTCACCGGGGTGCTCTATGGCTACACCTTC. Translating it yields CASSFTGVLYGYTF.

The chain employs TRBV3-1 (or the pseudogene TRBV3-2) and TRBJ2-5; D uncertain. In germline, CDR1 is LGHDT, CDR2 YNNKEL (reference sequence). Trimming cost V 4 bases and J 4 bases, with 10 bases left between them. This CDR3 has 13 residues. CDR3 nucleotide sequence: TGTGCCAGCAGCCTGGCCAGCCGAGAGACCCAGTACTTC. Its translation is CASSLASRETQYF.

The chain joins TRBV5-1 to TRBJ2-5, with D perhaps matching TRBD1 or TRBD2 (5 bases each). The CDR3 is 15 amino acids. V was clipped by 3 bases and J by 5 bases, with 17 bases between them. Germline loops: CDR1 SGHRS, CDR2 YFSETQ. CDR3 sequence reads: CASSWGPGGDETQYF. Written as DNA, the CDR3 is TGCGCCAGCAGCTGGGGCCCCGGAGGCGATGAGACCCAGTACTTC.

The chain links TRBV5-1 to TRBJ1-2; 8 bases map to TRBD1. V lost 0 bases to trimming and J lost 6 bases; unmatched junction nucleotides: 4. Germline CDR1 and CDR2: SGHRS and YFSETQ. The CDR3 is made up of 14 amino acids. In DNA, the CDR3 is TGCGCCAGCAGCTTGGCCTCAGGGGGCGATGGCTACACCTTC. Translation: CASSLASGGDGYTF.

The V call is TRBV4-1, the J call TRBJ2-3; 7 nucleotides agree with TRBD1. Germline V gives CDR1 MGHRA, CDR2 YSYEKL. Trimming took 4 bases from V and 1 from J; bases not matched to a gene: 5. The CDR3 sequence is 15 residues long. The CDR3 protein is CASSPQDRGTDTQYF. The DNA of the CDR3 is TGCGCCAGCAGCCCGCAAGACAGGGGCACAGATACGCAGTATTTT.

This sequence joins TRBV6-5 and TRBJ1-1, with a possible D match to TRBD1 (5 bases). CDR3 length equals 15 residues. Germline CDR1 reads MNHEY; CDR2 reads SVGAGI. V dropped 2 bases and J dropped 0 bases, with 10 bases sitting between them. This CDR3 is CASSYGATVNTEAFF. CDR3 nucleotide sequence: TGTGCCAGCAGTTACGGGGCGACAGTGAACACTGAAGCTTTCTTT.

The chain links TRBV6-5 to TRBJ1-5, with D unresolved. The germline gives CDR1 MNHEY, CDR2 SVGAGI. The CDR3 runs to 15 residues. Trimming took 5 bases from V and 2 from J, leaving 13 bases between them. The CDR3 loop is CASSHEGGRNQPQHF. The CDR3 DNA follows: TGTGCCAGCAGTCATGAGGGAGGACGCAATCAGCCCCAGCATTTT.

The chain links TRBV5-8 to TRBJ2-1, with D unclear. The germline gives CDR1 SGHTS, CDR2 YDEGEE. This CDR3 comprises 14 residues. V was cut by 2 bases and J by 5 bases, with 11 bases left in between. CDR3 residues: CASSFHHGDNEQFF. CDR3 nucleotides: TGTGCCAGCAGCTTTCATCACGGCGACAATGAGCAGTTCTTC.

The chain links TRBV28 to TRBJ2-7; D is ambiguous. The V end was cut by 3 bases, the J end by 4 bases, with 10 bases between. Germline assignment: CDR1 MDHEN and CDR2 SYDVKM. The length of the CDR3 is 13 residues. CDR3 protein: CASSLASAYEQYV. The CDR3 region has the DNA TGTGCCAGCAGTTTGGCCAGCGCTTACGAGCAGTACGTC.

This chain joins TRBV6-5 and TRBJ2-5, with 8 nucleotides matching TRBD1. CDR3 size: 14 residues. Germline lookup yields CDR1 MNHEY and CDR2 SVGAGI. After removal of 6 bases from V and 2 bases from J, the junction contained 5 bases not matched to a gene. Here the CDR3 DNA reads TGTGCCAGCAGAAGACACAGGGGGCAAGAGACCCAGTACTTC. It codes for CASRRHRGQETQYF.

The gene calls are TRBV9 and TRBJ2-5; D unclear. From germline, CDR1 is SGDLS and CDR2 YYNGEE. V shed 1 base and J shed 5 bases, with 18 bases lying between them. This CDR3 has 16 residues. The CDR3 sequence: CASSVIDGPPTETQYF. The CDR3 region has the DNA TGTGCCAGCAGCGTAATAGACGGGCCCCCGACCGAGACCCAGTACTTC.

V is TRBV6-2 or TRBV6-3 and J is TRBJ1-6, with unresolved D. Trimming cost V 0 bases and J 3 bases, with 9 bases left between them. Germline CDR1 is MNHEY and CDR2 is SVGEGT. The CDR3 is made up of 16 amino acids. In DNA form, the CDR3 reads TGTGCCAGCAGTTACTCGAGGGTGTTCTATAATTCACCCCTCCACTTT. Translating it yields CASSYSRVFYNSPLHF.

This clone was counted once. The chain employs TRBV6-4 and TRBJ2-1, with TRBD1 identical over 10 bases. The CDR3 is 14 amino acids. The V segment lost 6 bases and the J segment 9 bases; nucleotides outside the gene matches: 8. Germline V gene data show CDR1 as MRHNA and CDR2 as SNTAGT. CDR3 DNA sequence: TGTGCCAGCAGCGCCGGGACAGGGGCAAGTGAGCAGTTCTTC. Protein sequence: CASSAGTGASEQFF.

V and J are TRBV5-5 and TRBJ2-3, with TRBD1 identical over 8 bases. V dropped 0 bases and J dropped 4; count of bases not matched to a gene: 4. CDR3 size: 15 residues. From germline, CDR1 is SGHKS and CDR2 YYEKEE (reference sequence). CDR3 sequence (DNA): TGTGCCAGCAGCTTGGTCAGGGGGCGCGCAGATACGCAGTATTTT. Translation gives CASSLVRGRADTQYF.

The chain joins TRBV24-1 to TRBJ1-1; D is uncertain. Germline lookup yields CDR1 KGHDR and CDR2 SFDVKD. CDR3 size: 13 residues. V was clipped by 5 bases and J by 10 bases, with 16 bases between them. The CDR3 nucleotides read TGTGCCACCAGTGCCGGACCCTCGACCCGAGCTTTCTTT. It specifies CATSAGPSTRAFF.